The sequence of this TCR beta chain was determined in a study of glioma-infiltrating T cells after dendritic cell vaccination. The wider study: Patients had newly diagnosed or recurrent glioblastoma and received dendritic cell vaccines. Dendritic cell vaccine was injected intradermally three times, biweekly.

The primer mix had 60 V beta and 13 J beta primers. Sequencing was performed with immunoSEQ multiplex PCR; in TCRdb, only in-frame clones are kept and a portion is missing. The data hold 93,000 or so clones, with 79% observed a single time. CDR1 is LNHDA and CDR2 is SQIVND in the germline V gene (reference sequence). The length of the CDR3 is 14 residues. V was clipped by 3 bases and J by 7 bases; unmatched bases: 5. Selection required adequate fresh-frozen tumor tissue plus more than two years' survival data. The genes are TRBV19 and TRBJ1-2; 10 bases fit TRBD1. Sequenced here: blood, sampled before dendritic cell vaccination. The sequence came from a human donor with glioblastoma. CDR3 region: CASSIDRGRVGYTF. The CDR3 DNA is TGTGCCAGTAGTATTGACAGGGGGCGAGTTGGCTACACCTTC.